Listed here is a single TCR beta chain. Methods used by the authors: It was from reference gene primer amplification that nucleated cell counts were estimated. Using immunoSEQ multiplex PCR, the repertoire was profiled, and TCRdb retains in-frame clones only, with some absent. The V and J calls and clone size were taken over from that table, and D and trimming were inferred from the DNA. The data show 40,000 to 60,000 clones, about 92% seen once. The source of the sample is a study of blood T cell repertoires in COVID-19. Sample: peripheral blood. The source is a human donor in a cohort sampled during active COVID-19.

The CDR3 DNA reads as TGTGCCAGCAGCACTACAGGGGGATTACGAGCTTTCTTT. The encoded protein is CASSTTGGLRAFF. The chain employs TRBV3-1 (or the pseudogene TRBV3-2) and TRBJ1-1; 8 bases are shared with TRBD1. The ends lost 5 bases at V and 10 bases at J; junction bases unmatched: 9. The CDR3 has 13 residues. CDR1 and CDR2 (germline): LGHDT, YNNKEL (reference sequence).